This T cell receptor (beta chain) was captured by sequencing in a study of blood T cells in healthy people across ages. PBMCs numbering at least 6.5 million were isolated per sample. RNA extraction gave at least 5.5 micrograms of total RNA per sample. The authors ran a second PCR of about 7 to 11 cycles using a sample-barcoded 5' primer and a J-beta primer mix. TCRdb passed the 5' RACE reads through MiXCR, listing each CDR3 protein once. This table has about 1,500,000 distinct CDR3 sequences, 42% appearing once. Germline values: CDR1 MGHDK, CDR2 SYGVNS. The CDR3 covers 14 residues. Trimming took 2 bases from V and 6 from J; bases not matched to a gene: 4.

The source of this sequence is a woman aged 18-29 years in good health. Input material: blood. V is TRBV25-1 and J is TRBJ1-2, with TRBD1 matching 9 bases. CDR3 in amino acids: CASSEVGTGNGYTF. DNA of the CDR3: TGTGCCAGCAGTGAAGTCGGGACAGGGAATGGCTACACCTTC.